This T cell receptor (beta chain) derives from a study of cytomegalovirus exposure and HLA in healthy donors. With respect to this clone: Its antigen is unidentified.

V was cut by 2 bases and J by 0 bases, with 8 bases left in between. Germline V CDR1 and CDR2: SGHNT, YYREEE (reference sequence). The CDR3 covers 14 residues. General study results and limits: The authors enumerated some 160 TCR beta chains as linked to cytomegalovirus.

The assay was immunoSEQ multiplex PCR, and TCRdb's table has in-frame clones only and misses some. The table has some 130,000 clones, over 90% seen once. The TCR was taken from a man aged 18 to 30 in good health and CMV-seropositive. J is TRBJ1-2 and V is TRBV5-4; D unresolved. Sequencing input: PBMCs. The CDR3 nucleotides read TGTGCCAGCAGCTTAACAGAGTCTAACTATGGCTACACCTTC. Protein product: CASSLTESNYGYTF.